The TCR beta chain under discussion was sequenced for a study of cytomegalovirus exposure and HLA in healthy donors. The PCR made use of 60 Vbeta and 13 Jbeta primers. Assay: immunoSEQ multiplex PCR; the TCRdb copy retains only in-frame clones and omits some. Altogether 99,000 or so clones are present, roughly two thirds being singletons, with the ten largest covering roughly 3.2%. Germline V gene sequence: CDR1 MDHEN, CDR2 SYDVKM. The CDR3 loop spans 16 amino acids. V gave up 2 bases and J gave up 1 base; unmatched junction bases: 2. The receptor was derived from a man aged 25 to 45 in good health and CMV-seronegative. V gene TRBV28 combines with J gene TRBJ2-5; 12 bases map to TRBD2. The material sequenced was PBMCs. Written as DNA, the CDR3 is TGTGCCAGCAGTTTAGCGACTAGCGGGGGCCAAGAGACCCAGTACTTC. Translation gives CASSLATSGGQETQYF.